These 9 T cell receptor beta chains share one sample of origin, sequenced in a study of neurological immune-mediated disorders. TCRdb re-called the 5' RACE reads through MiXCR, storing one row per CDR3 protein. In the table there are about 25,000 distinct CDR3 sequences, 3% to 3.5% of which are singletons. Sequencing used PBMCs. The receptors shown here come from a woman under 40 with multiple sclerosis.

This clonotype was picked up many times. This sequence joins TRBV12-3 or TRBV12-4 and TRBJ1-5; D uncertain. The CDR3 covers 13 residues. V was clipped by 5 bases and J by 1 base, with 6 bases between them. The CDR3 loop reads CASSLISNQPQHF. The CDR3 DNA sequence: TGTGCCAGCAGTCTAATAAGCAATCAGCCCCAGCATTTT.

This clonotype was recorded many times. This sequence joins TRBV28 and TRBJ2-1; 8 bases agree with TRBD2. The ends lost 7 bases at V and 7 bases at J; junction bases unmatched: 9. Germline loops: CDR1 MDHEN, CDR2 SYDVKM. CDR3 size: 14 residues. The CDR3 loop reads CASNPDSGSNEQFF. The DNA for the CDR3 is TGTGCCAGCAACCCGGACAGCGGGAGTAATGAGCAGTTCTTC.

The V call is TRBV7-8, the J call TRBJ1-1; D ambiguous. Germline lookup yields CDR1 SGHVS and CDR2 FQNEAQ. The CDR3 covers 13 residues. The germline V and J ends were trimmed by 3 bases and 0 bases, with 5 bases remaining between them. The CDR3 bases are TGTGCCAGCAGCTTCCTCATGAACACTGAAGCTTTCTTT. As protein: CASSFLMNTEAFF.

As regards this clonotype: Just one base apart from a much larger clone, this may be a read error. In this CDR3 the conserved last residue, phenylalanine or tryptophan, is missing, so a read error is likely. This chain joins TRBV28 and TRBJ2-1; 9 bases match TRBD2. This CDR3 comprises 16 residues. With V trimmed by 5 bases and J by 7 bases, 12 bases remained unmatched. The V gene's germline CDR1 is MDHEN and CDR2 SYDVKM. The DNA of the CDR3 is TGTGCCAGCAGTGCCCCAGGCGGGAGGGCCGAGAATGAGCAGTTCTAC. Translated, it gives CASSAPGGRAENEQFY.

This clonotype was detected many times. Relative to the germline gene, one junction end is altered; a read error may explain this. The chain couples TRBV5-8 to TRBJ1-5; 8 nucleotides agree with TRBD1. The CDR3 covers 15 residues. Germline loops: CDR1 SGHTS, CDR2 YDEGEE. This chain's CDR3 is CASSLEDRVGQPQNF. The CDR3 DNA reads as TGTGCCAGCAGCTTGGAGGACAGGGTTGGGCAGCCCCAGAATTTT.

This clonotype was seen repeatedly, ten times or more. The V call is TRBV7-6, the J call TRBJ2-7; D gene ambiguous. Trimming left V 1 base short and J 2 bases short, with 9 bases between. This CDR3 is built from 14 residues. CDR1 SGHVS and CDR2 FNYEAQ come from the germline V gene. The CDR3 here is CASSLGRSAYEQYF. DNA of the CDR3: TGTGCCAGCAGCTTAGGCAGGAGCGCCTACGAGCAGTACTTC.

The table lists this clonotype with many counts. The CDR3 region is CSARGPGGNTEAFF. The CDR3 DNA reads as TGCAGTGCTAGGGGTCCAGGGGGGAACACTGAAGCTTTCTTT. V is TRBV20-1 and J is TRBJ1-1; 7 bases fit TRBD1. Germline trimming cut 3 bases from V and 1 base from J; bases unmatched to any gene: 5. Germline values: CDR1 DFQATT, CDR2 SNEGSKA (reference sequence). The CDR3 covers 14 residues.

This clonotype has ten or more counts. The V and J genes are TRBV4-3 and TRBJ2-7; 10 bases fit TRBD1. The trim removed 4 bases at V and 1 base at J, leaving 4 bases unmatched. CDR1 and CDR2 from the germline V gene are LGHNA and YSLEER. The CDR3 totals 15 residues. The CDR3 loop reads CASSPGTGASYEQYF. In DNA, the CDR3 is TGCGCCAGCAGCCCTGGGACAGGGGCATCCTACGAGCAGTACTTC.

The chain carries TRBV7-9 and TRBJ1-1; no firm D call. V shed 2 bases and J shed 4 bases, with 5 bases lying between them. CDR3 length: 12 amino acids. CDR1 and CDR2 (germline): SEHNR, FQNEAQ (reference sequence). The CDR3 region is CASSLKGTEAFF. Written as DNA, the CDR3 is TGTGCCAGCAGCTTAAAGGGCACTGAAGCTTTCTTT.